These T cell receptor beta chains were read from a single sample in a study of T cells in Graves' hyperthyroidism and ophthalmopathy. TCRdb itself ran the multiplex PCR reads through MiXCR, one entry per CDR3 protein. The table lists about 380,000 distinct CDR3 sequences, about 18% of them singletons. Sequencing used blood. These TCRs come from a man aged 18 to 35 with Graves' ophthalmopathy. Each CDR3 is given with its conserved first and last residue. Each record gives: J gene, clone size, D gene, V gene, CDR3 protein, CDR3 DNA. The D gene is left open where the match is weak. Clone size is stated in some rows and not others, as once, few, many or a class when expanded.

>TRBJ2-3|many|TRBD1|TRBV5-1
CASSLDRGDEGPTQYF
TGCGCCAGCAGCTTGGACAGGGGGGATGAGGGGCCTACGCAGTATTTT
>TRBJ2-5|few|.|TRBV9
CASSVSLEETQYF
TGTGCCAGCAGCGTTAGCTTAGAGGAGACCCAGTACTTC
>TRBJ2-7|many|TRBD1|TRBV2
CASRGTVYEQYF
TGTGCCAGCAGGGGGACAGTCTACGAGCAGTACTTC
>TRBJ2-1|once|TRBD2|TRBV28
CASSLFSAGAYNEQFF
TGTGCCAGCAGTTTATTTTCGGCGGGAGCCTACAATGAGCAGTTCTTC
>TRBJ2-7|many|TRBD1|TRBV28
CASSSTGGSGEQYF
TGTGCCAGCAGTTCTACAGGGGGGTCGGGCGAGCAGTACTTC
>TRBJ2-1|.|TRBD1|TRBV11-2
CASSPTSGQGPSEQFF
TGTGCCAGCAGCCCGACCTCGGGACAGGGGCCCAGTGAGCAGTTCTTC
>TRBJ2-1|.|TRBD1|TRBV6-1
CASSRSQGVDNEQFF
TGTGCCAGCAGTCGATCACAGGGGGTGGACAATGAGCAGTTCTTC
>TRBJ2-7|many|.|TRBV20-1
CSAVRNSYEQYF
TGCAGTGCTGTACGTAACTCCTACGAGCAGTACTTC
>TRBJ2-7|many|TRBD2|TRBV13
CASSIGLAGGQYF
TGTGCCAGCAGCATCGGACTAGCGGGGGGGCAGTACTTC
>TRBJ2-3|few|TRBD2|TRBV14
CASSQDLIGVAGLQSWTDTQYF
TGTGCCAGCAGCCAAGATCTGATCGGTGTAGCGGGTCTTCAATCTTGGACAGATACGCAGTATTTT
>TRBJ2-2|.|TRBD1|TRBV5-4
CASSLGAGQDTGELFF
TGTGCCAGCAGCTTGGGTGCGGGACAGGACACCGGGGAGCTGTTTTTT
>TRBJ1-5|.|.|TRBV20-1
CSARVGSDRTYQPQHF
TGCAGTGCTAGAGTCGGATCAGACAGGACCTATCAGCCCCAGCATTTT
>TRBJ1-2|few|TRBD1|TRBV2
CASSPGQGPYGYTF
TGTGCCAGCAGCCCAGGACAGGGGCCCTATGGCTACACCTTC
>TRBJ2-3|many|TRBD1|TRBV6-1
CASSPRQGSWVDTQYF
TGTGCCAGCAGCCCTCGACAGGGCTCATGGGTAGATACGCAGTATTTT
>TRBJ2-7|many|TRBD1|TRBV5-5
CASTDPTGGEYEQYF
TGTGCCAGCACCGACCCTACAGGGGGCGAGTACGAGCAGTACTTC
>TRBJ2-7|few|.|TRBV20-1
CSARGGGGGEQYF
TGCAGTGCTAGAGGAGGGGGAGGCGGCGAGCAGTACTTC
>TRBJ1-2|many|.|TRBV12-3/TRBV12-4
CASTPSVVYGYTF
TGTGCCAGCACCCCCTCAGTGGTCTATGGCTACACCTTC
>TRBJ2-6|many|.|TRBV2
CASSLRGANVLTF
TGTGCCAGCAGTCTCAGGGGGGCCAACGTCCTGACTTTC
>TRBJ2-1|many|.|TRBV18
CASSPAGLPRDEQFF
TGTGCCAGCTCACCAGCGGGTCTTCCAAGGGATGAGCAGTTCTTC
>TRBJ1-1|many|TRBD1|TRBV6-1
CASQGQPNTEAFF
TGTGCCTCGCAGGGACAGCCCAACACTGAAGCTTTCTTT
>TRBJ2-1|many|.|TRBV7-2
CASSLFGNEQFF
TGTGCCAGCAGCTTATTCGGCAATGAGCAGTTCTTC
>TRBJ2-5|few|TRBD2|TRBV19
CASMRGGLAGQETQYF
TGTGCCAGTATGAGAGGGGGACTAGCGGGGCAAGAGACCCAGTACTTC
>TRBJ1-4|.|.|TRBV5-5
CASSLDSNEKLFF
TGTGCCAGCAGCTTGGACAGTAATGAAAAACTGTTTTTT
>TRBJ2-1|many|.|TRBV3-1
CASSQDLALYNEQFF
TGTGCCAGCAGCCAAGATCTAGCGTTATACAATGAGCAGTTCTTC
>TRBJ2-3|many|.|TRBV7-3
CASSKYSTDTQYF
TGTGCCAGCAGCAAATACTCGACAGATACGCAGTATTTT
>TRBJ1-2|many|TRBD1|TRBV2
CATPGTGNYGYTF
TGTGCCACCCCCGGGACAGGGAACTATGGCTACACCTTC
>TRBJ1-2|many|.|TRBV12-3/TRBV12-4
CASSLPLQGSGYTF
TGTGCCAGCAGTTTACCCCTCCAGGGAAGTGGCTACACCTTC
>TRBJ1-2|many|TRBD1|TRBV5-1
CASSVGTDGYTF
TGCGCCAGCAGCGTCGGGACAGATGGCTACACCTTC
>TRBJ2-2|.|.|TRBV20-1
CSARAYKDRTPQPNTGELFF
TGCAGTGCTAGAGCCTACAAAGACAGAACGCCTCAACCGAACACCGGGGAGCTGTTTTTT
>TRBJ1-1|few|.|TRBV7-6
CASSFGRTAEAFF
TGTGCCAGCAGCTTCGGACGGACGGCTGAAGCTTTCTTT
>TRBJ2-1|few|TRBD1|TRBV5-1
CASSLAGRGYNEQFF
TGCGCCAGCAGCTTGGCCGGCAGGGGGTACAATGAGCAGTTCTTC
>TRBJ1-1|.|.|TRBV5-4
CASSALVRSGNTEAFF
TGTGCCAGCAGCGCCTTGGTCAGGAGTGGGAACACTGAAGCTTTCTTT
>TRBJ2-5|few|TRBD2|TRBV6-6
CASSYTPPPAGGHETQYF
TGTGCCAGCAGTTACACGCCTCCCCCAGCGGGGGGGCACGAGACCCAGTACTTC
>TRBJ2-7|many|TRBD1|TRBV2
CASWGTGFREQYF
TGTGCCAGCTGGGGGACAGGGTTCCGGGAGCAGTACTTC
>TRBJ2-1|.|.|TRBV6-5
CASSYPGRGTGRVEQFF
TGTGCCAGCAGTTACCCCGGAAGGGGGACTGGGCGGGTTGAGCAGTTCTTC
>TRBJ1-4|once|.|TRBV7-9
CASSLTGSRNEKLFF
TGTGCCAGCAGCTTGACGGGATCCCGTAATGAAAAACTGTTTTTT
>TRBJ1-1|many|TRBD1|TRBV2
CASRAGTGTVTEAFF
TGTGCCAGCAGAGCCGGGACAGGTACGGTCACTGAAGCTTTCTTT
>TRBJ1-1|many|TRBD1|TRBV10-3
CAISADRGGPEAFF
TGTGCCATCTCGGCCGACAGGGGTGGACCTGAAGCTTTCTTT
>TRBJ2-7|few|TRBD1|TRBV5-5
CASSPDRGESYEQYF
TGTGCCAGCAGCCCCGACAGGGGGGAATCCTACGAGCAGTACTTC
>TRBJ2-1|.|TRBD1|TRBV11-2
CASSLNPGQPREQFF
TGTGCCAGCAGCTTAAACCCGGGACAGCCCAGGGAGCAGTTCTTC
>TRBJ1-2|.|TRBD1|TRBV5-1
CASSSSPGQGYDDGYTF
TGCGCCAGCAGCTCGTCCCCGGGACAGGGTTATGACGATGGCTACACCTTC
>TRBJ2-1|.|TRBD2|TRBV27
CASSPLTSGGYNEQFF
TGTGCCAGCAGTCCCCTCACTAGCGGGGGATACAATGAGCAGTTCTTC
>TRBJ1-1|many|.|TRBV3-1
CASSQDKVNTEAFF
TGTGCCAGCAGCCAAGACAAGGTGAACACTGAAGCTTTCTTT
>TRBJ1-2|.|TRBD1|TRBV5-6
CASSPASGQVYGYTF
TGTGCCAGCAGCCCGGCTTCGGGACAGGTCTATGGCTACACCTTC
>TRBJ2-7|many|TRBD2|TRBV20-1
CSARAAGSSYEQYF
TGCAGTGCTCGGGCAGCGGGGAGCTCCTACGAGCAGTACTTC
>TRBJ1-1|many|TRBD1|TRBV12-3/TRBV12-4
CASSRTGTVNTEAFF
TGTGCCAGCAGCCGAACCGGGACAGTGAACACTGAAGCTTTCTTT
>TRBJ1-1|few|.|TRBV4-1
CASSQDRGLTEAFF
TGCGCCAGCAGCCAAGACAGGGGTTTAACTGAAGCTTTCTTT
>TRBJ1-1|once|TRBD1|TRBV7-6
CASSLEGRGLEAFF
TGTGCCAGCAGCTTAGAGGGCAGGGGGCTTGAAGCTTTCTTT
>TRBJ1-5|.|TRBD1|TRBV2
CASRGQGFQPQHF
TGTGCCAGCAGAGGACAGGGGTTTCAGCCCCAGCATTTT
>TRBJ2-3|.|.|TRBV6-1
CASSPWLRTDTQYF
TGTGCCAGCAGCCCCTGGCTCCGCACAGATACGCAGTATTTT
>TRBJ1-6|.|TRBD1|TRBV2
CASSGTGLGNSPLHF
TGTGCCAGCAGTGGGACAGGGTTAGGTAATTCACCCCTCCACTTT
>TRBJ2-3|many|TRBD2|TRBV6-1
CASQRGNTDTQYF
TGTGCCAGCCAGCGGGGGAACACAGATACGCAGTATTTT
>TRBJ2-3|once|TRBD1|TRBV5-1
CATRPRDSVADTQYF
TGCGCCACCCGCCCACGGGACAGTGTTGCAGATACGCAGTATTTT
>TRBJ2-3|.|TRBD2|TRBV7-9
CASSWPSSGGTDTQYF
TGTGCCAGCAGCTGGCCCTCTAGCGGGGGCACAGATACGCAGTATTTT
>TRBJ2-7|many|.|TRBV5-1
CASSLAESYEQYF
TGCGCCAGCAGCTTGGCTGAGTCCTACGAGCAGTACTTC
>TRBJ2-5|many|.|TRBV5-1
CASSLNGPGSETQYF
TGCGCCAGCAGCTTGAACGGTCCCGGGTCAGAGACCCAGTACTTC
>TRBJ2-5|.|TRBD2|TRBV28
CASSSPPGLQETQYF
TGTGCCAGCAGTTCCCCCCCGGGACTACAAGAGACCCAGTACTTC
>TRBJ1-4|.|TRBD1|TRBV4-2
CASSYSGTDNEKLFF
TGTGCCAGCAGCTATTCCGGGACAGACAATGAAAAACTGTTTTTT
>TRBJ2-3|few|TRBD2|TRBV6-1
CASSYSGGAQDTQYF
TGTGCCAGCAGTTACAGCGGGGGGGCCCAAGATACGCAGTATTTT
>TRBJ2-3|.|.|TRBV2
CASSVWGAVDTQYF
TGTGCCAGCAGTGTGTGGGGGGCGGTAGATACGCAGTATTTT